These 25 T cell receptor beta chains were all obtained from the same sample, sequenced in a study of T cell responses to AZD1222 COVID-19 vaccine. The assay was immunoSEQ multiplex PCR, and TCRdb's table has in-frame clones only and misses some. Of some 95,000 clones listed, less than 90% are singletons. The sample in question was peripheral blood, obtained on day 0 of AZD1222 vaccination. Receptors were obtained from an adult in good health.

This rearrangement joins TRBV4-3 to TRBJ2-2; tentatively, D is TRBD2 (6 bases). CDR3 length equals 18 residues. CDR1 LGHNA and CDR2 YSLEER come from the germline V gene. V was trimmed by 1 base and J by 2 bases, leaving 17 bases between them. DNA of the CDR3: TGCGCCAGCAGCCAAGGGGGACTGGTTTTCGAAAACACCGGGGAGCTGTTTTTT. Its protein is CASSQGGLVFENTGELFF.

The chain carries TRBV19 and TRBJ2-7; TRBD1 might be the D (7 bases). The V end was cut by 8 bases, the J end by 2 bases, with 13 bases between. The CDR3 runs to 13 residues. Germline-derived CDR1 and CDR2 are LNHDA and SQIVND (reference sequence). CDR3 bases: TGTGCCAGTGGCGGGACAGACGCCTACGAGCAGTACTTC. Translated: CASGGTDAYEQYF. Combining the CDR3 with reference TRBV19 and TRBJ2-7 gives the whole variable domain DGGITQSPKYLFRKEGQNVTLSCEQNLNHDAMYWYRQDPGQGLRLIYYSQIVNDFQKGDIAEGYSVSREKKESFPLTVTSAQKNPTAFYLCASGGTDAYEQYFGPGTRLTVT.

This sequence joins TRBV11-2 and TRBJ2-3; 12 bases fit TRBD2. The germline V gene encodes CDR1 SGHAT and CDR2 FQNNGV. V shed 1 base, J shed 4 bases, and the junction held 3 bases outside the gene matches. This CDR3 has 16 residues. CDR3 in amino acids: CASSLGASGGADTQYF. The CDR3 DNA sequence: TGTGCCAGCAGCTTAGGGGCTAGCGGGGGGGCAGATACGCAGTATTTT.

The rearrangement links TRBV5-1 to TRBJ2-7; D remains ambiguous. Trimming cost V 2 bases and J 1 base, with 10 bases left between them. The CDR3 totals 14 residues. Germline V CDR1 and CDR2: SGHRS, YFSETQ. CDR3 in DNA: TGCGCCAGCAGCTTCGGCCCGGCGTCCTACGAGCAGTACTTC. Protein sequence: CASSFGPASYEQYF.

This clone was detected only a few times. The chain combines TRBV28 with TRBJ1-5, with unresolved D. Germline V gene data show CDR1 as MDHEN and CDR2 as SYDVKM. V shed 6 bases and J shed 7 bases, with 10 bases lying between them. CDR3 size: 12 residues. The CDR3 DNA reads as TGTGCCAGCAGCCCGCCGGCGCAGCCCCAGCATTTT. Protein sequence: CASSPPAQPQHF.

The chain employs TRBV5-4 and TRBJ1-5, with no clear D. Per the germline V gene, CDR1 is SGHNT and CDR2 is YYREEE (reference sequence). This CDR3 comprises 13 residues. The V end lost 0 bases, the J end lost 3 bases, and 4 bases lay between the germline ends. The DNA of the CDR3 is TGTGCCAGCAGCTTGGACATCAATCAGCCCCAGCATTTT. Residues: CASSLDINQPQHF.

This chain links TRBV11-2 with TRBJ2-7; 7 nucleotides line up with TRBD1. This CDR3 comprises 14 residues. V lost 1 base and J lost 1; bases outside the gene matches: 1. The germline gives CDR1 SGHAT, CDR2 FQNNGV. This chain's CDR3 is CASSLGDSSYEQYF. In DNA form, the CDR3 reads TGTGCCAGCAGCTTAGGGGACAGTTCCTACGAGCAGTACTTC.

The CDR3 reads CASSQGQSGNTIYF. The CDR3, as DNA: TGTGCCAGCAGTCAGGGACAGTCTGGAAACACCATATATTTT. The gene calls are TRBV5-5 and TRBJ1-3, with TRBD1 identical over 7 bases. The J segment lost 1 base and the V segment lost 5 bases, leaving 3 bases of the junction unmatched. The germline V gene has CDR1 SGHKS and CDR2 YYEKEE (reference sequence). The CDR3 is 14 residues long.

The CDR3 DNA reads TGTGCCAGCAGTTACGAGACAGCTGGAAACACCATATATTTT. Translated, it gives CASSYETAGNTIYF. The J gene is TRBJ1-3, the V gene TRBV6-6; tentative D call: TRBD1 (5 bases). Germline values: CDR1 MNHNY, CDR2 SVGAGI (reference sequence). V lost 2 bases and J 2 bases, leaving 7 bases between the germline ends. The CDR3 is 14 residues long.

The chain couples TRBV7-2 to TRBJ2-7; 8 nucleotides agree with TRBD1. The junction had 3 bases not matched to a gene; V was cut back by 3 bases and J by 2 bases. Germline CDR1 SGHTA, CDR2 FQGNSA. The CDR3 has 14 amino acids. As DNA, the CDR3 is TGTGCCAGCAGCTTGCGGACAGGGACCTACGAGCAGTACTTC. Translating it yields CASSLRTGTYEQYF.

The V gene is TRBV7-9, the J gene TRBJ2-5; 9 bases fit TRBD2. V lost 2 bases, J lost 4 bases, and 2 bases stayed unmatched. Per the germline V gene, CDR1 is SEHNR and CDR2 is FQNEAQ (reference sequence). This CDR3 contains 14 residues. This chain's CDR3 is CASSLPSGAETQYF. The CDR3 nucleotides read TGTGCCAGCAGCTTACCTAGCGGGGCAGAGACCCAGTACTTC. Looking up the rest from reference TRBV7-9 and TRBJ2-5 gives the full variable domain: DTGVSQNPRHKITKRGQNVTFRCDPISEHNRLYWYRQTLGQGPEFLTYFQNEAQLEKSRLLSDRFSAERPKGSFSTLEIQRTEQGDSAMYLCASSLPSGAETQYFGPGTRLLVL.

J is TRBJ1-5 and V is TRBV9; D gene ambiguous. V lost 0 bases and J 0 bases, leaving 7 bases between the germline ends. This CDR3 has 15 residues. Looked up from germline, CDR1 is SGDLS and CDR2 is YYNGEE. The CDR3, as DNA: TGTGCCAGCAGCGTAGATCCGGATAGCAATCAGCCCCAGCATTTT. It specifies CASSVDPDSNQPQHF.

The chain uses TRBV19 and TRBJ2-7; TRBD2 might be the D (6 bases). The CDR3 is 15 amino acids. The germline CDR1 and CDR2 sequences are LNHDA and SQIVND (reference sequence). V was trimmed by 4 bases and J by 1 base, leaving 14 bases between them. Written as DNA, the CDR3 is TGTGCCAGTAGTACCCGACTAGGGTTTTCCTACGAGCAGTACTTC. Amino acid sequence: CASSTRLGFSYEQYF. Using reference TRBV19 and TRBJ2-7 for the parts outside the CDR3, the full variable domain is DGGITQSPKYLFRKEGQNVTLSCEQNLNHDAMYWYRQDPGQGLRLIYYSQIVNDFQKGDIAEGYSVSREKKESFPLTVTSAQKNPTAFYLCASSTRLGFSYEQYFGPGTRLTVT.

The V and J genes are TRBV2 and TRBJ1-4; TRBD1 is a possible D gene (5 bases). Germline V gene data show CDR1 as SNHLY and CDR2 as FYNNEI. CDR3 length: 15 residues. V dropped 6 bases and J dropped 10 bases, with 21 bases sitting between them. The DNA for the CDR3 is TGTGCCAGCAGCGTTGGGGCGGAAGGTTACGGAAAACTGTTTTTT. Encoded protein: CASSVGAEGYGKLFF.

The rearrangement joins TRBV10-3 to TRBJ1-1; D call uncertain. Germline V lookup: CDR1 ENHRY, CDR2 SYGVKD. This CDR3 spans 15 amino acids. V was trimmed by 3 bases and J by 1 base, leaving 12 bases between them. The CDR3 DNA sequence: TGTGCCATCAGTGAATGTTGTAGGCAGAACACTGAAGCTTTCTTT. Translated: CAISECCRQNTEAFF.

This chain connects TRBV23-1 to TRBJ1-2, with D uncertain. TRBV23-1 belongs to the ORF category, with a function that is uncertain. V lost 2 bases to trimming and J lost 4 bases, with 26 bases between them. CDR3 length: 19 residues. The chain's CDR3 is CASSQPIGPALFPGYGYTF. Here the CDR3 DNA reads TGCGCCAGCAGTCAACCGATCGGGCCGGCCCTTTTTCCGGGCTATGGCTACACCTTC.

The V call is TRBV12-5, the J call TRBJ1-1, with 7 bases that match TRBD1. Germline-derived CDR1 and CDR2 are LGHNT and FRNRAP. The V and J ends lost 7 bases and 5 bases, in that order; junction bases with no gene match: 13. CDR3 size: 15 residues. CDR3 DNA sequence: TGTGCTAGTGCCCTAAATCCGGACAGGAGAACTGAAGCTTTCTTT. Residues: CASALNPDRRTEAFF.

The chain recombines TRBV19 with TRBJ1-5; TRBD1 matches 11 bases. V shed 2 bases and J 6 bases; nucleotides not matched to a gene: 12. The germline V gene encodes CDR1 LNHDA and CDR2 SQIVND (reference sequence). This CDR3 spans 18 amino acids. CDR3 protein: CASSITSRTGGAGQPQHF. CDR3 bases: TGTGCCAGTAGTATAACGTCCCGGACAGGGGGCGCGGGTCAGCCCCAGCATTTT.

The genes are TRBV28 and TRBJ1-5; possibly TRBD1 for D (5 bases). CDR1 is MDHEN and CDR2 is SYDVKM in the germline V gene. Between the trimmed V and J ends, which lost 5 bases and 6 bases, there was a span of 23 bases. This CDR3 comprises 17 residues. The CDR3 DNA reads as TGTGCCAGCAGTCCCAAGGGTGCAGGGCCGGGTAGTCAGCCCCAGCATTTT. Its protein is CASSPKGAGPGSQPQHF.

The chain is built from TRBV29-1 and TRBJ2-1; 7 bases agree with TRBD2. CDR3 length: 12 amino acids. With V trimmed by 7 bases and J by 9 bases, 9 bases remained unmatched. CDR1 is SQVTM and CDR2 is ANQGSEA in the germline V gene. CDR3 region: CSATGGKIEQFF. In DNA form, the CDR3 reads TGCAGCGCAACCGGGGGGAAGATTGAGCAGTTCTTC.

Only a few counts were recorded for this clone. The chain has TRBV6-5 and TRBJ2-7, with D tentatively TRBD2 (5 bases). The CDR3 has 13 amino acids. The V gene lost 2 bases and the J gene lost 7 bases, with 12 bases spanning the gap. The germline CDR1 and CDR2 sequences are MNHEY and SVGAGI. DNA for the CDR3: TGTGCCAGCAGTTACCCTGTGACGGGAGAGCAGTACTTC. It codes for CASSYPVTGEQYF.

This clone was seen only a few times. CDR3 sequence (DNA): TGTGCCACCCGACAGGACGGGAATTCACCCCTCCACTTT. This sequence encodes CATRQDGNSPLHF. J is TRBJ1-6 and V is TRBV15; tentatively, D is TRBD1 (6 bases). Trimming cost V 8 bases and J 7 bases, with 12 bases left between them. The CDR3 is 13 residues long. Germline values: CDR1 LNHNV, CDR2 YYDKDF (reference sequence). Drawing the rest from reference TRBV15 and TRBJ1-6, the complete variable domain is DAMVIQNPRYQVTQFGKPVTLSCSQTLNHNVMYWYQQKSSQAPKLLFHYYDKDFNNEADTPDNFQSRRPNTSFCFLDIRSPGLGDTAMYLCATRQDGNSPLHFGNGTRLTVT.

The chain has TRBV7-9 and TRBJ1-4; TRBD1 matches 7 bases. CDR1 SEHNR and CDR2 FQNEAQ come from the germline V gene (reference sequence). The trim removed 4 bases at V and 8 bases at J, leaving 10 bases unmatched. The CDR3 runs to 15 residues. CDR3 sequence reads: CASSSKRQGREKLFF. CDR3 DNA: TGTGCCAGCAGCTCCAAAAGACAGGGTCGGGAAAAACTGTTTTTT.

The J gene is TRBJ1-5, the V gene TRBV28, with TRBD1 matching 7 bases. CDR1 is MDHEN and CDR2 is SYDVKM in the germline V gene. With 5 bases clipped from V and 3 bases from J, the junction kept 7 bases outside the gene matches. The CDR3 covers 15 residues. This chain's CDR3 is CASSLPGQLNQPQHF. CDR3 DNA sequence: TGTGCCAGCAGTCTGCCGGGACAGCTCAATCAGCCCCAGCATTTT.

The chain is built from TRBV6-5 and TRBJ1-2; D possibly corresponds to TRBD1 (6 bases). Trimming stripped 7 bases from V and 4 bases from J, with 13 bases between. This CDR3 has 13 amino acids. Germline V lookup: CDR1 MNHEY, CDR2 SVGAGI. CDR3 loop: CASNPTGTYGYTF. In DNA, the CDR3 is TGTGCCAGCAACCCAACAGGGACCTATGGCTACACCTTC.